This is a list of T cell receptor beta chains from one sample in a study of shared clonotypes between healthy human individuals. The repertoire was sequenced with immunoSEQ multiplex PCR; TCRdb's copy has only in-frame clones and lacks some. The sample carries 650,000 to 700,000 clones, roughly 88% recorded once. The sample consisted of memory CD8+ T cells from PBMCs. All receptors derive from a man aged 18 to 30 in good health. Some clones in this sample may be carry-over from other donors' samples. CDR3s leave out the opening cysteine and the closing phenylalanine or tryptophan. A D gene is named only where the DNA matches it firmly.

V	J	D	CDR3
TRBV7-6	TRBJ2-5	TRBD2	ASSSALRGEETQY
TRBV6-1	TRBJ2-7	TRBD1	ASSEAVGTGFHEQY
TRBV19	TRBJ1-1	-	ASSIDPGVNTEAF
TRBV5-6	TRBJ1-5	TRBD1	ASSLGGGPNQPQH
TRBV7-9	TRBJ2-7	-	ASSFEDYEQY
TRBV27	TRBJ1-2	TRBD1	ASSTRDREGGYGYT
TRBV30	TRBJ1-1	-	AWTFGPPNTEAF
TRBV2	TRBJ2-3	TRBD1	ASREDRGRTDTQY
TRBV11-2	TRBJ2-1	TRBD2	ASSLAGGVLYNEQF
TRBV7-9	TRBJ1-3	-	ASSSTGTSGNTIY
TRBV5-1	TRBJ2-3	-	ASSLGGDTQY
TRBV14	TRBJ1-1	-	ASSQAGPLANTEAF
TRBV5-1	TRBJ1-1	TRBD1	ASSSRGWDTEAF
TRBV9	TRBJ1-3	-	ASSASVVVGQDPGNTIY
TRBV6-4	TRBJ2-1	TRBD2	ASSDSIAGGHNEQF
TRBV7-9	TRBJ2-3	-	ASSFSPRTDTQY
TRBV5-8	TRBJ1-1	-	ASSFRSARGEAF
TRBV28	TRBJ2-1	TRBD2	ASSLTLLADNEQF
TRBV19	TRBJ1-1	TRBD1	ASSLLIDHNSGTDYPTEAF
TRBV28	-	TRBD1	ASSRWDREAEQY
TRBV15	TRBJ1-1	-	ATSRKYTEAF
TRBV19	TRBJ1-4	-	ASSPYKATNEKLF
TRBV9	TRBJ2-1	-	ASSVNIPSANYNEQF
TRBV6-5	TRBJ2-7	-	ASSPPTPRYEQY
TRBV6-5	TRBJ2-7	-	ASSPYDSSPYEQY
TRBV2	TRBJ1-2	TRBD1	ASRQTGQDYGYT
TRBV6-4	TRBJ2-6	-	ASSDRSGGGNVLT
TRBV27	TRBJ2-1	-	ASSFGAWGIYNEQF
TRBV15	TRBJ1-4	TRBD1	ATSGRQGWSEKLF
TRBV5-4	TRBJ1-4	TRBD1	ASSLVGTGRTNEKLF
TRBV10-3	TRBJ2-7	-	AISESGTGMGHWYEQY
TRBV27	TRBJ2-1	-	ASGQLMDEQF
TRBV14	TRBJ2-1	-	ASSQGWSGFPYNEQF
TRBV4-1	-	-	ASSQALGYEQY
TRBV19	TRBJ2-5	TRBD2	ASSRLAGVGETQY
TRBV27	TRBJ2-7	-	ATGYLGEQY
TRBV29-1	TRBJ2-3	-	SVEAGLSQDTQY
TRBV19	TRBJ1-4	TRBD1	ASSTMDRGGEKLF
TRBV19	TRBJ2-1	-	ASSITAFGEQF
TRBV7-6	TRBJ2-3	-	ASSSPPGNTQY
TRBV28	TRBJ2-1	-	ASSRTRESYNEQF
TRBV11-2	TRBJ2-1	TRBD2	ASSPGLAGGQF
TRBV7-9	TRBJ2-3	-	ASRWTGDGIAGRKDTQY
TRBV6-5	TRBJ1-1	-	ASSWGSGAPFEAF
TRBV7-8	TRBJ1-5	TRBD1	ASSLDGQAFQPQH
TRBV27	TRBJ1-3	-	ASSLSGANPGNTIY
TRBV5-1	TRBJ1-1	TRBD1	ASSRSQTGSLSMNTEAF
TRBV25-1	TRBJ2-3	-	ASSSGFTADTQY
TRBV14	TRBJ1-3	TRBD1	ASSQVTGPGNTIY
TRBV19	TRBJ2-7	-	ASSPRPGYEQY
TRBV5-6	TRBJ1-2	-	ASSLWEGVEGYT
TRBV5-6	TRBJ2-1	-	ASSFRYGQGPYNEQF
TRBV5-1	TRBJ2-1	-	ASRRTGYNEQF